The entry that follows covers one TCR beta chain sequence. The antigen is not known. The data stem from a study of siplizumab effects on memory and regulatory T cells. Study results and limitations: Both greater diversity than memory cells and a major contribution to the alloresponse seemed to characterize naive T cells. Alloreactive sequences traceable to unstimulated CD4+ memory cells were significantly reduced by siplizumab.

Assays examined roughly 100,000 TCR templates per sample. Assay used: immunoSEQ multiplex PCR; TCRdb lists only in-frame clones, some missing. The sample includes about 120,000 clones, roughly 94% of them seen just once. Germline V gene data show CDR1 as SGDLS and CDR2 as YYNGEE. V gave up 0 bases and J gave up 9 bases, with 10 bases separating them. This CDR3 contains 13 residues. The sequence was collected from a human donor in good health. What was sequenced was non-Treg CD4+ T cells sorted from blood. The chain has TRBV9 and TRBJ2-1; D may be TRBD1 (6 bases). In DNA, the CDR3 is TGTGCCAGCAGCGTAGAACAGGGCAGTGAGCAGTTCTTC. Translating gives CASSVEQGSEQFF.